The 23 T cell receptor beta chains in this list originate from one sample, sequenced in a study of long-term antiretroviral therapy in people with HIV. A v3.0 immunoSEQ assay was performed at survey level. The protocol was immunoSEQ multiplex PCR, while the TCRdb copy is restricted to in-frame clones and leaves out a portion. This sample yields about 27,000 clones, of which 70% to 90% are seen a single time; about 8.2% belongs to the top ten. Material: unsorted PBMCs, obtained 3 years after starting antiretroviral therapy. These TCRs come from a man between 35 and 55 years old with HIV.

The rearrangement uses TRBV7-8 and TRBJ1-3, with no clear D. Germline CDR1 reads SGHVS; CDR2 reads FQNEAQ. V shed 1 base and J shed 9 bases, with 13 bases lying between them. The CDR3 is 14 amino acids. Written as DNA, the CDR3 is TGTGCCAGCAGCTTAGTAGAAGTCGTGGGCACCATATATTTT. The encoded protein is CASSLVEVVGTIYF.

The chain has TRBV6-5 and TRBJ1-2, with D possibly TRBD1 on 5 matching bases. This CDR3 region has 14 residues. V lost 6 bases and J lost 5, with 16 bases in between. CDR1 is MNHEY, CDR2 SVGAGI, per germline. CDR3 amino acids: CASSSGLPGYGYTF. CDR3 sequence (DNA): TGTGCCAGCAGCTCGGGACTGCCTGGGTATGGCTACACCTTC.

The chain is built from TRBV19 and TRBJ1-1; tentatively, D is TRBD1 (5 bases). The CDR3 consists of 13 residues. CDR1 and CDR2 from the germline V gene are LNHDA and SQIVND (reference sequence). V shed 6 bases and J shed 6 bases, with 14 bases lying between them. CDR3 protein: CASRPEGIAEAFF. Written as DNA, the CDR3 is TGTGCCAGTAGGCCCGAGGGGATCGCTGAAGCTTTCTTT.

The chain recombines TRBV11-3 with TRBJ2-3, with 8 nucleotides matching TRBD1. Unmatched junction bases numbered 11, after V lost 5 bases and J lost 7 bases. Germline-derived CDR1 and CDR2 are SGHNT and YENEEA. This CDR3 comprises 15 residues. The CDR3, as DNA: TGTGCCAGCAGCCCCGGACAGGGTGAACCCAATACGCAGTATTTT. Its protein is CASSPGQGEPNTQYF.

The genes are TRBV6-5 and TRBJ2-7, with a weak D call TRBD1 (6 bases). Germline CDR1 is MNHEY and CDR2 is SVGAGI. V lost 6 bases to trimming and J lost 2 bases, with 17 bases between them. The CDR3 has 15 amino acids. The CDR3 loop reads CASRPPGTPTYEQYF. The CDR3 DNA is TGTGCCAGCAGACCGCCCGGGACACCAACCTACGAGCAGTACTTC.

This clone turned up a few times. This sequence joins TRBV29-1 and TRBJ2-5; TRBD1 aligns across 7 bases. Germline CDR1 is SQVTM and CDR2 is ANQGSEA. The CDR3 has 12 amino acids. V dropped 5 bases and J dropped 3; count of bases not matched to a gene: 3. CDR3 in amino acids: CSVTGAKETQYF. The CDR3 DNA reads as TGCAGCGTTACAGGGGCGAAAGAGACCCAGTACTTC.

This clone showed up just once. DNA for the CDR3: TGTGCCAGCATGACAGGGGCTAACTCACCCCTCCACTTT. Protein sequence: CASMTGANSPLHF. This sequence joins TRBV6-5 and TRBJ1-6; 8 bases map to TRBD1. Looked up from germline, CDR1 is MNHEY and CDR2 is SVGAGI. V was pared by 7 bases and J by 10 bases, with 6 bases of the junction left unmatched. This CDR3 is built from 13 residues.

The J gene is TRBJ2-7, the V gene TRBV7-9; 10 bases are shared with TRBD1. V gave up 3 bases and J gave up 5 bases; unmatched junction bases: 1. The germline CDR1 and CDR2 sequences are SEHNR and FQNEAQ (reference sequence). The CDR3 length is 13 residues. CDR3 region: CASSLDRGDEQYF. In DNA, the CDR3 is TGTGCCAGCAGCTTGGACAGGGGGGACGAGCAGTACTTC.

Only one count was recorded for this clone. The chain carries TRBV28 and TRBJ2-5, with 12 bases that match TRBD2. In germline, CDR1 is MDHEN, CDR2 SYDVKM. V lost 6 bases, J lost 6 bases, and 11 bases stayed unmatched. The CDR3 is made up of 16 amino acids. For the CDR3, the DNA is TGTGCCAGCAGCACAGGGACTAGCGGGTGGCAAAAGACCCAGTACTTC. As protein: CASSTGTSGWQKTQYF.

V gene TRBV5-8 combines with J gene TRBJ2-6, with 9 bases that match TRBD1. In germline, CDR1 is SGHTS, CDR2 YDEGEE. This CDR3 has 15 amino acids. V was pared by 4 bases and J by 8 bases, with 7 bases of the junction left unmatched. The CDR3 sequence is CASSLGTGSTNVLTF. CDR3 nucleotides: TGTGCCAGCAGCCTGGGGACAGGGAGCACCAACGTCCTGACTTTC.

The V gene is TRBV7-9, the J gene TRBJ2-1; the D is unclear. There are 15 residues in the CDR3. V was pared by 5 bases and J by 5 bases, with 16 bases between. Germline loops: CDR1 SEHNR, CDR2 FQNEAQ (reference sequence). For the CDR3, the DNA is TGTGCCAGCAGCGAAGTACGTTTTGGGAACAATGAGCAGTTCTTC. Residues: CASSEVRFGNNEQFF.

The chain carries TRBV7-9 and TRBJ2-5; D uncertain. The V end lost 7 bases, the J end lost 1 base, and 7 bases lay between the germline ends. Germline CDR1 reads SEHNR; CDR2 reads FQNEAQ (reference sequence). The CDR3 totals 12 residues. CDR3 DNA: TGTGCCAGCACCCCAATCCAAGAGACCCAGTACTTC. This gives the protein CASTPIQETQYF. Combining the CDR3 with reference TRBV7-9 and TRBJ2-5 gives the whole variable domain DTGVSQNPRHKITKRGQNVTFRCDPISEHNRLYWYRQTLGQGPEFLTYFQNEAQLEKSRLLSDRFSAERPKGSFSTLEIQRTEQGDSAMYLCASTPIQETQYFGPGTRLLVL.

In its sample, this clone was seen once. The chain has TRBV6-5 and TRBJ2-7, with a tentative D call TRBD1 (5 bases). V was pared by 2 bases and J by 6 bases, with 11 bases between. CDR3 length: 13 residues. Germline loops: CDR1 MNHEY, CDR2 SVGAGI. The CDR3 is CASSYPQGGEQYF. CDR3 DNA: TGTGCCAGCAGTTACCCTCAGGGCGGCGAGCAGTACTTC.

This clone showed up just a few times. CDR3 nucleotide sequence: TGTGCCAGCAGCCCATACGAGGGGAGCTCCTACGAGCAGTACTTC. Protein product: CASSPYEGSSYEQYF. This rearrangement joins TRBV11-1 to TRBJ2-7; D possibly uses TRBD1 or TRBD2 (5 bases each). The germline V and J ends were trimmed by 5 bases and 0 bases, with 14 bases remaining between them. Germline V gene sequence: CDR1 SGHAT, CDR2 FQDESV (reference sequence). The CDR3 is made up of 15 amino acids. The variable domain in full, with the rest retrieved from reference TRBV11-1 and TRBJ2-7, is EAEVAQSPRYKITEKSQAVAFWCDPISGHATLYWYRQILGQGPELLVQFQDESVVDDSQLPKDRFSAERLKGVDSTLKIQPAELGDSAMYLCASSPYEGSSYEQYFGPGTRLTVT.

The gene calls are TRBV5-6 and TRBJ2-7; TRBD1 is a possible D gene (5 bases). The CDR3 is made up of 13 amino acids. Trimming pared 1 base from V and 6 bases from J, leaving 11 bases between. Germline assignment: CDR1 SGHDT and CDR2 YYEEEE. The CDR3 is CASSLPGSFEQYF. The CDR3 coding sequence is TGTGCCAGCAGCTTGCCAGGGTCGTTCGAGCAGTACTTC.

The J gene is TRBJ1-6, the V gene TRBV4-2; 9 nucleotides match TRBD1. Germline CDR1 is LGHNA and CDR2 is YNFKEQ. The junction had 2 bases not matched to a gene; V was cut back by 0 bases and J by 8 bases. This CDR3 is built from 15 residues. CDR3 sequence: CASSQETGGYSPLHF. The CDR3 nucleotides read TGTGCCAGCAGCCAAGAGACAGGGGGATATTCACCCCTCCACTTT.

The chain recombines TRBV6-4 with TRBJ2-2; 7 bases match TRBD2. This CDR3 contains 14 residues. Trimming took 4 bases from V and 7 from J; bases not matched to a gene: 6. Per the germline V gene, CDR1 is MRHNA and CDR2 is SNTAGT. The CDR3 region is CASSAAGSVGELFF. The CDR3 DNA is TGTGCCAGCAGTGCAGCGGGGTCGGTCGGGGAGCTGTTTTTT.

This clone was seen more than once but under ten times. V gene TRBV7-2 combines with J gene TRBJ2-3; 11 nucleotides match TRBD2. V was clipped by 2 bases and J by 5 bases; unmatched bases: 3. CDR1 is SGHTA, CDR2 FQGNSA, per germline. The CDR3 has 15 amino acids. The CDR3 DNA sequence: TGTGCCAGCAGCTTACTGGGACTAGCGGTAGATACGCAGTATTTT. The encoded protein is CASSLLGLAVDTQYF.

The genes are TRBV6-5 and TRBJ2-7; tentative D call: TRBD1 (5 bases). CDR1 and CDR2 from the germline V gene are MNHEY and SVGAGI. The CDR3 extends over 11 amino acids. The CDR3 nucleotides read TGTGCGGCAGGGCGGCCCTACGAGCAGTACTTC. Amino acids: CAAGRPYEQYF.

V and J are TRBV29-1 and TRBJ2-7, with TRBD2 identical over 7 bases. Looked up from germline, CDR1 is SQVTM and CDR2 is ANQGSEA. V dropped 2 bases and J dropped 2; count of bases not matched to a gene: 3. This CDR3 region has 13 residues. The DNA for the CDR3 is TGCAGCGTTGAATTGCGGGGGACCTACGAGCAGTACTTC. It encodes CSVELRGTYEQYF.

The chain uses TRBV18 and TRBJ1-1; TRBD1 might be the D (6 bases). The germline CDR1 and CDR2 sequences are KGHSH and LQKENI. This CDR3 is 18 amino acids long. V lost 3 bases, J lost 2 bases, and 22 bases lay in between. CDR3 nucleotide sequence: TGTGCCAGCTCACCGGTCCCCAGGACAGCAAGTTATAACACTGAAGCTTTCTTT. Its translation: CASSPVPRTASYNTEAFF.

V and J are TRBV11-3 and TRBJ2-1; 7 bases line up with TRBD2. This CDR3 is 17 amino acids long. Unmatched junction bases numbered 19, after V lost 8 bases and J lost 6 bases. Germline values: CDR1 SGHNT, CDR2 YENEEA. This CDR3 reads CASVSVLRGSRVNEQFF. The CDR3 nucleotides read TGTGCCAGCGTTTCTGTCTTACGCGGGAGTCGGGTCAATGAGCAGTTCTTC. Full variable domain (rest looked up from reference TRBV11-3 and TRBJ2-1): EAGVVQSPRYKIIEKKQPVAFWCNPISGHNTLYWYLQNLGQGPELLIRYENEEAVDDSQLPKDRFSAERLKGVDSTLKIQPAELGDSAVYLCASVSVLRGSRVNEQFFGPGTRLTVL.

V usage is TRBV5-1 and J usage is TRBJ2-5; D uncertain. Germline CDR1 and CDR2: SGHRS and YFSETQ. V was shortened by 4 bases and J by 2 bases, with 9 bases between the two germline ends. The CDR3 totals 13 residues. The CDR3 sequence: CASSRTLQETQYF. CDR3 DNA sequence: TGCGCCAGCAGCCGCACTCTACAAGAGACCCAGTACTTC.